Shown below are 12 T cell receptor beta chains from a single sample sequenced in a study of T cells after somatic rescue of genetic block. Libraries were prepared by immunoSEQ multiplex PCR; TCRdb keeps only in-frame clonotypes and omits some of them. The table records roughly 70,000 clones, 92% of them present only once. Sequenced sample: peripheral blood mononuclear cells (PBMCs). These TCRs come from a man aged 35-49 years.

The CDR3 sequence: CASSLVQGSRETQYF. In DNA form, the CDR3 reads TGTGCCAGCAGCTTAGTACAGGGGAGTAGGGAGACCCAGTACTTC. The V gene is TRBV7-2, the J gene TRBJ2-5; 7 bases fit TRBD1. The CDR3 loop spans 15 amino acids. Germline V lookup: CDR1 SGHTA, CDR2 FQGNSA. Unmatched junction bases numbered 7, after V lost 1 base and J lost 5 bases.

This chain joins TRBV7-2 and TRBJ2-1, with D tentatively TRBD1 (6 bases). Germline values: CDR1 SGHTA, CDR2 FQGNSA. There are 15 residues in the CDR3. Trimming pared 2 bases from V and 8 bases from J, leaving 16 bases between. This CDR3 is CASSLPGQRYDEQFF. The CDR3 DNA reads TGTGCCAGCAGCTTACCTGGACAGCGTTACGATGAGCAGTTCTTC.

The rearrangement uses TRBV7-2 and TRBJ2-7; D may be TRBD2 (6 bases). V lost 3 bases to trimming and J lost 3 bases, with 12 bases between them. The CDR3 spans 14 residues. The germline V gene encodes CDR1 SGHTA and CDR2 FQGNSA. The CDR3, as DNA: TGTGCCAGCAGCTTTGGCGGGGCCAGCTACGAGCAGTACTTC. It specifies CASSFGGASYEQYF.

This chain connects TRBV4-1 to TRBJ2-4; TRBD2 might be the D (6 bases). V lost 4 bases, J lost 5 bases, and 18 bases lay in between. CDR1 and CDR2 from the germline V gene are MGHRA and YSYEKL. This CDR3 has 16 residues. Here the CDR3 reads CASSPRGAYGQNIQYF. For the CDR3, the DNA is TGCGCCAGCAGCCCCCGCGGGGCGTACGGCCAAAACATTCAGTACTTC.

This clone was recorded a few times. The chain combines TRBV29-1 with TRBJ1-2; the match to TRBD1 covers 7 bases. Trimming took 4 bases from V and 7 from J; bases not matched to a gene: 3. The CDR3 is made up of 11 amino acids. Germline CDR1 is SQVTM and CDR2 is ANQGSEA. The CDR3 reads CSVGQGVGYTF. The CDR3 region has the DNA TGCAGCGTTGGGCAGGGGGTTGGCTACACCTTC.

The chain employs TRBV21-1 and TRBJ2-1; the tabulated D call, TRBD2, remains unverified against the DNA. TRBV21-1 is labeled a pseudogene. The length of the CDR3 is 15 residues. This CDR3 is CASSKAARGGGEQFF. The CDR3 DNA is TGTGCCAGCAGCAAAGCGGCGCGGGGGGGCGGTGAGCAGTTCTTC.

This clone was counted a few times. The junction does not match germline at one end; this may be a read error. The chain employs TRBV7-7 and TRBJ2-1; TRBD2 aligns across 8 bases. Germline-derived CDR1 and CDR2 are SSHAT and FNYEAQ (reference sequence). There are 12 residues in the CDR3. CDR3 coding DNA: TGTGCTAGCAGCGGGGGCCGAGGGGAGCAGTTCTTC. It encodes CASSGGRGEQFF.

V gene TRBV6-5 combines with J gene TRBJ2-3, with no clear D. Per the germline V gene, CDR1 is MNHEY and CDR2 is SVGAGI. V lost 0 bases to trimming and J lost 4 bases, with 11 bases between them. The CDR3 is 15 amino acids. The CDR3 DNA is TGTGCCAGCAGTTACTCGGGAAAGGGCGCAGATACGCAGTATTTT. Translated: CASSYSGKGADTQYF.

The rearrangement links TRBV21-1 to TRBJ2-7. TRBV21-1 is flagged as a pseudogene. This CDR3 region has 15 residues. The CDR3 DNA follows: TGTGCCAGCAGCAACAGGAGCCGCCCCGAGGGGGAGCAGTACTTC. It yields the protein CASSNRSRPEGEQYF.

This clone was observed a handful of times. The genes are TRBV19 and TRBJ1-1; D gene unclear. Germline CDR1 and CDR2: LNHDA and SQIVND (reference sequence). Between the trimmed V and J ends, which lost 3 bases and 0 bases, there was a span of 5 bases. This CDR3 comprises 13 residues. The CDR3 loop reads CASSIKVNTEAFF. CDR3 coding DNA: TGTGCCAGTAGTATTAAGGTGAACACTGAAGCTTTCTTT.

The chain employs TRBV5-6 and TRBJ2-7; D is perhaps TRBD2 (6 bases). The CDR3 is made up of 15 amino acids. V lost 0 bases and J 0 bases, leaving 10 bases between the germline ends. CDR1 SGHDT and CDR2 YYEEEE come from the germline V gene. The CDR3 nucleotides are TGTGCCAGCAGCTTGGAGGGACTCCTCTCCTACGAGCAGTACTTC. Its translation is CASSLEGLLSYEQYF. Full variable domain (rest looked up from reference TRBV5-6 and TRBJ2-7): DAGVTQSPTHLIKTRGQQVTLRCSPKSGHDTVSWYQQALGQGPQFIFQYYEEEERQRGNFPDRFSGHQFPNYSSELNVNALLLGDSALYLCASSLEGLLSYEQYFGPGTRLTVT.

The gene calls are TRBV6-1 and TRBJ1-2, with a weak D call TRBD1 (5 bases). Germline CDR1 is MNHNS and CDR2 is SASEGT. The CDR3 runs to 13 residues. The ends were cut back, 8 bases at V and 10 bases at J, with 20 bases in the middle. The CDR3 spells CASSRRGLRAYTF. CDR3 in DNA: TGTGCCAGCTCCCGCCGGGGCCTCCGGGCCTACACCTTC.